The 11 T cell receptor beta chains below come from one sample, sequenced in a study of blood T cell repertoires in COVID-19 (dated by TCRdb to 2020 to 2021). The library was prepared using the immunoSEQ multiplex PCR assay. This is the immuneACCESS table as TCRdb keeps it, with only in-frame sequences that have V and J called. A part of the clones is gone; compared with another copy, unresolved V genes explain less than half, and the rest is unexplained. A total of roughly 260,000 clones appear in this sample, 86% of them only once. Around a tenth of the sample rests with the top ten. Sequenced material: peripheral blood. The receptor source for this set is a man aged 40-55 years who had recovered from COVID-19.

This sequence joins TRBV27 and TRBJ2-7; D not certain. Germline CDR1 and CDR2: MNHEY and SMNVEV (reference sequence). The CDR3 is 11 residues long. This CDR3 is CAVVVGYEQYF. CDR3 in DNA: TGTGCGGTAGTGGTTGGCTACGAGCAGTACTTC.

The chain is built from TRBV9 and TRBJ1-1; possible D gene TRBD1, 6 bases. The length of the CDR3 is 14 residues. CDR1 is SGDLS, CDR2 YYNGEE, per germline. Trimming cost V 0 bases and J 1 base, with 7 bases left between them. Here the CDR3 reads CASSVGTANTEAFF. As DNA, the CDR3 is TGTGCCAGCAGCGTAGGGACAGCGAACACTGAAGCTTTCTTT.

The table lists this clone with a count of one. V gene TRBV7-2 combines with J gene TRBJ2-3, with no clear D. Per germline, CDR1 SGHTA and CDR2 FQGNSA. Trimming took off 3 bases at V and 1 base at J, with 2 bases between the two ends. The CDR3 spans 12 residues. Here the CDR3 DNA reads TGTGCCAGCAGCTTCGGCACAGATACGCAGTATTTT. Translated, it gives CASSFGTDTQYF.

The V call is TRBV5-6, the J call TRBJ2-2; D is perhaps TRBD2 (5 bases). Germline V lookup: CDR1 SGHDT, CDR2 YYEEEE. The CDR3 runs to 14 residues. The germline V and J ends were trimmed by 2 bases and 5 bases, with 10 bases remaining between them. The CDR3 DNA follows: TGTGCCAGCAGCTTCGGGATTCGAACCGGGGAGCTGTTTTTT. This encodes CASSFGIRTGELFF.

This chain joins TRBV7-8 and TRBJ2-6, with TRBD1 as a possible D gene (6 bases). Germline loops: CDR1 SGHVS, CDR2 FQNEAQ. Trimming shortened V by 0 bases and J by 0 bases, and 12 bases separated the two germline ends. This CDR3 region has 18 residues. The CDR3 loop reads CASSLAGTIYSGANVLTF. CDR3 in DNA: TGTGCCAGCAGCTTAGCTGGGACAATCTACTCTGGGGCCAACGTCCTGACTTTC.

J is TRBJ1-1 and V is TRBV10-3; the match to TRBD1 covers 8 bases. V lost 0 bases and J lost 7; bases outside the gene matches: 19. The CDR3 covers 19 residues. From germline, CDR1 is ENHRY and CDR2 SYGVKD. Here the CDR3 reads CAISESGRGRPVVWGEAFF. DNA of the CDR3: TGTGCCATCAGTGAGTCGGGCAGGGGGCGCCCAGTCGTTTGGGGTGAAGCTTTCTTT.

Only one count was recorded for this clone. The chain uses TRBV27 and TRBJ1-1; D perhaps matches TRBD1 (6 bases). The CDR3 sequence is 13 residues long. Trimming shortened V by 4 bases and J by 5 bases, and 11 bases separated the two germline ends. The germline CDR1 and CDR2 sequences are MNHEY and SMNVEV (reference sequence). The CDR3 is CASSSLGGTEAFF. DNA of the CDR3: TGTGCCAGCAGTTCGCTAGGGGGTACTGAAGCTTTCTTT.

This sequence joins TRBV15 and TRBJ2-5; 7 nucleotides align to TRBD2. The CDR3 spans 14 residues. Per the germline V gene, CDR1 is LNHNV and CDR2 is YYDKDF (reference sequence). V shed 1 base and J 9 bases; nucleotides not matched to a gene: 8. The CDR3 DNA is TGTGCCACCAGCAGAGGCGGGGGTTGGGGGGCCCAGTACTTC. Translated, it gives CATSRGGGWGAQYF.

This clone was picked up one time. The chain has TRBV4-1 and TRBJ2-5, with 8 bases that match TRBD2. V gave up 6 bases and J gave up 2 bases; unmatched junction bases: 8. There are 15 residues in the CDR3. CDR1 and CDR2 from the germline V gene are MGHRA and YSYEKL. CDR3 in amino acids: CASRLGGGSQETQYF. DNA of the CDR3: TGCGCCAGCAGACTCGGGGGGGGATCACAAGAGACCCAGTACTTC.

The V call is TRBV5-4, the J call TRBJ2-7, with D possibly being TRBD1 (5 bases). Germline V gene data show CDR1 as SGHNT and CDR2 as YYREEE (reference sequence). The CDR3 has 13 residues. Trimming pared 4 bases from V and 4 bases from J, leaving 12 bases between. The CDR3 protein is CASSGQTGYEQYF. Here the CDR3 DNA reads TGTGCCAGCAGCGGACAAACAGGATACGAGCAGTACTTC. Filled out from reference TRBV5-4 and TRBJ2-7, the complete variable domain reads ETGVTQSPTHLIKTRGQQVTLRCSSQSGHNTVSWYQQALGQGPQFIFQYYREEENGRGNFPPRFSGLQFPNYSSELNVNALELDDSALYLCASSGQTGYEQYFGPGTRLTVT.

The CDR3 spells CSAGTVYTEAFF. The CDR3 nucleotides read TGCAGCGCCGGGACAGTATACACTGAAGCTTTCTTT. This sequence joins TRBV29-1 and TRBJ1-1; 7 bases are a match to TRBD1. V gave up 7 bases and J gave up 3 bases; unmatched junction bases: 5. This CDR3 has 12 amino acids. Germline lookup yields CDR1 SQVTM and CDR2 ANQGSEA.